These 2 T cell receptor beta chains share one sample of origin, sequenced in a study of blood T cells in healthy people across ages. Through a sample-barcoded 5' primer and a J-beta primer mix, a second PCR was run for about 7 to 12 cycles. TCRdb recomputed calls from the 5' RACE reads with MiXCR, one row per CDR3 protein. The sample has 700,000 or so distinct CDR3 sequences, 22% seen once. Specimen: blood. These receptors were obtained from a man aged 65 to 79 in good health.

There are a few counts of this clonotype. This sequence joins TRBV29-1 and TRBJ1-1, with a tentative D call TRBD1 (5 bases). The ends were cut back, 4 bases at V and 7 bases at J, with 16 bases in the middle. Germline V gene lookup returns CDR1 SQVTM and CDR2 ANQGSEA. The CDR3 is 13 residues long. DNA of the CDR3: TGCAGCGTTGCGGGGCAACATTGGGTTGAAGCTTTCTTT. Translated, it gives CSVAGQHWVEAFF. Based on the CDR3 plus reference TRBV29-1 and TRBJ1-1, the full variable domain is SAVISQKPSRDICQRGTSLTIQCQVDSQVTMMFWYRQQPGQSLTLIATANQGSEATYESGFVIDKFPISRPNLTFSTLTVSNMSPEDSSIYLCSVAGQHWVEAFFGQGTRLTVV.

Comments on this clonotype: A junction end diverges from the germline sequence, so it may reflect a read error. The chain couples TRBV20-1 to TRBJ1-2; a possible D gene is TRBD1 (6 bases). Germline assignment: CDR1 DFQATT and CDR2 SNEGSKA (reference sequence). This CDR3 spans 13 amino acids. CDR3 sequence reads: CNAPNRDVGGYTF. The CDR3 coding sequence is TGCAATGCTCCCAACAGGGATGTGGGGGGCTACACCTTC.